The TCR beta chain described here comes from a study of EBV T-cell therapy then PD-1 blockade in nasopharyngeal carcinoma (dated by TCRdb to the early 2020s). The CDR3 covers 14 residues, taking in both the cysteine and the phenylalanine. The retained sequence is limited to the CDR3, 42 bases, with the frame set at the first base. Per the germline V gene, SGHTA is the CDR1 and FQGNSA is the CDR2. A distance of 9 bases separates the germline ends of V and J, which lose 5 bases and 4 bases respectively. As for this clone: Its antigen remains unidentified. Nothing much larger sits one base from this clone, and base qualities are not available.

The sample's time point label, decoded: 266 days after commencement of treatment, after nivolumab therapy. The treatment or condition label, as the study defines it: AdE1-LMPpoly-expanded autologous EBV-specific T-cell therapy followed by anti-PD-1 nivolumab. The Qiagen DNeasy Kit was used to extract genomic DNA from the sorted cells. Deep sequencing of the TCR beta chain was done on the immunoSEQ platform. Concerning the study's data processing: Repertoire data analysis was performed with the immunoSEQ Analyzer software. TCRdb holds this immuneACCESS table with in-frame rearrangements only. Some clones are missing; in checked studies, unresolved V genes explain under half, and the rest has no known cause. That table furnishes V, J and clone size, whereas the DNA furnished D and trimming. This sample gives approximately 22,000 clones in total; approximately 79% of them show up just once. Of the sample, roughly a third falls within the top ten clones.

The chain was built from TRBV7-2 and TRBJ2-6; there is no confident call for the D gene. The sequence came from a man between 35 and 55 years old with nasopharyngeal carcinoma. The material was CD8+ T cells from blood, obtained at roughly day 290 from a patient whose treatment included autologous EBV-specific T cells and nivolumab. CDR3 sequence: CASSPPLGANVLTF. The bases read TGTGCCAGCAGCCCCCCTCTAGGGGCCAACGTCCTGACTTTC.